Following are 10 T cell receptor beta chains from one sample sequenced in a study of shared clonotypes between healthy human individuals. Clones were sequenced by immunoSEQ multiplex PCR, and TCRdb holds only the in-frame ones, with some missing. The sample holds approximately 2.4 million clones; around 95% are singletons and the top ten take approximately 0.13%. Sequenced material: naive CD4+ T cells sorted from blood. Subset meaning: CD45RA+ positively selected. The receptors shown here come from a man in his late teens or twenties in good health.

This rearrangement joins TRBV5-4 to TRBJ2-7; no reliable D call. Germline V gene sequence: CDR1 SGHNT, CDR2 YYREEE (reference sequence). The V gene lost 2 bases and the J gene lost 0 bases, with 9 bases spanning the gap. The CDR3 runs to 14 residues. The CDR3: CASSFGQSSYEQYF. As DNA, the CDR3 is TGTGCCAGCAGCTTCGGGCAGAGCTCCTACGAGCAGTACTTC.

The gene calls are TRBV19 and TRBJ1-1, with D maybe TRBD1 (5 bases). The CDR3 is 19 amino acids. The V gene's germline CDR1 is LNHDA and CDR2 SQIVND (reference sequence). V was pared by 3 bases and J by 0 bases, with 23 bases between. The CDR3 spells CASSMQGRVISSMNTEAFF. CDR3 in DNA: TGTGCCAGTAGTATGCAGGGACGTGTAATAAGTTCGATGAACACTGAAGCTTTCTTT.

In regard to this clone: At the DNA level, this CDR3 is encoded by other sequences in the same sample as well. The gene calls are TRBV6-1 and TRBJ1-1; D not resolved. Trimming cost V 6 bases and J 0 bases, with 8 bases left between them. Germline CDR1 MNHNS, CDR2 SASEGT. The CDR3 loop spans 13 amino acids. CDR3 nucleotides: TGTGCCAGCAGGGCCGGGATGAACACTGAAGCTTTCTTT. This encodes CASRAGMNTEAFF.

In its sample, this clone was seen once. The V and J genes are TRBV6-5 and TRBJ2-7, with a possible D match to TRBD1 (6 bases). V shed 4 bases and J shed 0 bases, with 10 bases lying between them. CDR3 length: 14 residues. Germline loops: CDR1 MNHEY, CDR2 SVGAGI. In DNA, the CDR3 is TGTGCCAGCAGTTCGGACAGTGCCTCCTACGAGCAGTACTTC. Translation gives CASSSDSASYEQYF.

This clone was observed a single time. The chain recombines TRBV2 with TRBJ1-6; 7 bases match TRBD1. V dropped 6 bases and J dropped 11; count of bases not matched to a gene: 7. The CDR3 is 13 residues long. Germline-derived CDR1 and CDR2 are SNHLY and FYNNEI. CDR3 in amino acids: CASSLGQEAPLHF. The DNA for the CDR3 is TGTGCCAGCAGCCTAGGACAGGAGGCACCCCTCCACTTT. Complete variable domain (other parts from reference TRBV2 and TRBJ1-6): EPEVTQTPSHQVTQMGQEVILRCVPISNHLYFYWYRQILGQKVEFLVSFYNNEISEKSEIFDDQFSVERPDGSNFTLKIRSTKLEDSAMYFCASSLGQEAPLHFGNGTRLTVT.

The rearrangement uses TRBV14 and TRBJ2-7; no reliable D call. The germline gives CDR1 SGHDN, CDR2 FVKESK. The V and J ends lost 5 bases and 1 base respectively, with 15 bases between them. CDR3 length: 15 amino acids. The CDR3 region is CASSRRNVPSYEQYF. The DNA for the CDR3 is TGTGCCAGCAGCAGACGGAACGTCCCTTCCTACGAGCAGTACTTC. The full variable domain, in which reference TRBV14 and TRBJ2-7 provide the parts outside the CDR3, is EAGVTQFPSHSVIEKGQTVTLRCDPISGHDNLYWYRRVMGKEIKFLLHFVKESKQDESGMPNNRFLAERTGGTYSTLKVQPAELEDSGVYFCASSRRNVPSYEQYFGPGTRLTVT.

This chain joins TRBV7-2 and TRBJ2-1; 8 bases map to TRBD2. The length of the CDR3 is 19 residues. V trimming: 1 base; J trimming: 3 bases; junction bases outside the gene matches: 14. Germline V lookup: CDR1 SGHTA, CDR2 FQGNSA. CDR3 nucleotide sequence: TGTGCCAGCAGCTTAGGGGTTTATTTTGGACTAGCAGACTACAATGAGCAGTTCTTC. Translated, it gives CASSLGVYFGLADYNEQFF.

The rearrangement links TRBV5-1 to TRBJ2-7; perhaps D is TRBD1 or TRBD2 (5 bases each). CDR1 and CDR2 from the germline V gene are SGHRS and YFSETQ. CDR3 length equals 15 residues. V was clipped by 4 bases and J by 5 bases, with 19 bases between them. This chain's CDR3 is CASSRQGDGAHEQYF. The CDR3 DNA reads TGCGCCAGCAGCAGACAAGGGGACGGGGCCCACGAGCAGTACTTC.

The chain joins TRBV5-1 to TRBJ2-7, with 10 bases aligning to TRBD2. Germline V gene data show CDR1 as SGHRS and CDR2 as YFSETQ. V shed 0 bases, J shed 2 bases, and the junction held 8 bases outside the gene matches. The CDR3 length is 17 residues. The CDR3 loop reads CASSLDVASGGAYEQYF. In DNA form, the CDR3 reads TGCGCCAGCAGCTTGGACGTGGCTAGCGGGGGAGCCTACGAGCAGTACTTC.

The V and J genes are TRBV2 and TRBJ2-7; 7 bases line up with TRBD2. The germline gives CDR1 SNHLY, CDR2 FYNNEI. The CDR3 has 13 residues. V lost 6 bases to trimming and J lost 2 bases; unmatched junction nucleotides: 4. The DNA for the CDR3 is TGTGCCAGCAGAGCTAGCGGCACCTACGAGCAGTACTTC. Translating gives CASRASGTYEQYF.